These 14 T cell receptor beta chains share one sample of origin, sequenced in a study of response to subunit inactivated influenza vaccine. TCRdb independently ran MiXCR on the RT-PCR reads; one entry per CDR3 protein. The table has about 300,000 distinct CDR3 sequences, approximately 21% seen once. The sample in question was PBMCs from blood, obtained less than 22 months after vaccination. These receptors were taken from a man aged 50-75 years who received an inactivated influenza vaccine.

The chain uses TRBV6-6 and TRBJ1-2; D may be TRBD1 (6 bases). CDR1 is MNHNY and CDR2 is SVGAGI in the germline V gene (reference sequence). This CDR3 is 12 amino acids long. Trimming cost V 5 bases and J 5 bases, with 9 bases left between them. CDR3 in amino acids: CASSRTEYGYTF. CDR3 nucleotide sequence: TGTGCCAGCAGTCGGACAGAGTATGGCTACACCTTC.

This clonotype was found a few times. This chain uses TRBV9 with TRBJ2-3; 9 bases match TRBD2. The CDR3 runs to 14 residues. CDR1 is SGDLS and CDR2 is YYNGEE in the germline V gene. J gave up 3 bases and V 2 bases, and 1 base lay outside the gene matches. CDR3 DNA sequence: TGTGCCAGCAGCGTTAGCGGGAGTACAGATACGCAGTATTTT. Translating it yields CASSVSGSTDTQYF.

The sample holds a few counts of this clonotype. The chain carries TRBV5-4 and TRBJ2-7; D ambiguous. CDR1 is SGHNT and CDR2 is YYREEE in the germline V gene (reference sequence). V dropped 4 bases and J dropped 1 base, with 12 bases sitting between them. This CDR3 has 14 amino acids. In DNA form, the CDR3 reads TGTGCCAGCAGCCCCAGAGGCCAGTCCTACGAGCAGTACTTC. Its protein is CASSPRGQSYEQYF.

V and J are TRBV20-1 and TRBJ2-7; 9 bases agree with TRBD2. This CDR3 contains 17 residues. V gave up 1 base and J gave up 2 bases; unmatched junction bases: 12. Germline CDR1 and CDR2: DFQATT and SNEGSKA (reference sequence). The CDR3 reads CSARVTPGLAMAYEQYF. CDR3 DNA sequence: TGCAGTGCTAGAGTTACCCCGGGACTAGCTATGGCCTACGAGCAGTACTTC.

This clonotype was detected a few times. This chain uses TRBV18 with TRBJ2-7; 8 nucleotides match TRBD1. This CDR3 has 15 amino acids. V was pared by 6 bases and J by 5 bases, with 12 bases of the junction left unmatched. Looked up from germline, CDR1 is KGHSH and CDR2 is LQKENI. CDR3 coding DNA: TGTGCCAGCTCTCGTATTCTTGGACAGGGAAACGAGCAGTACTTC. It codes for CASSRILGQGNEQYF.

The sample holds a few counts of this clonotype. The J gene is TRBJ1-5, the V gene TRBV5-5; D might be TRBD1 (5 bases). Germline values: CDR1 SGHKS, CDR2 YYEKEE (reference sequence). Deletions cut 4 bases from V and 4 bases from J, with 12 bases between. The CDR3 spans 14 residues. The CDR3: CASSVWGKNQPQHF. The CDR3 DNA sequence: TGTGCCAGCAGCGTGTGGGGGAAGAATCAGCCCCAGCATTTT. Full variable domain (outside the CDR3, taken from reference TRBV5-5 and TRBJ1-5): DAGVTQSPTHLIKTRGQQVTLRCSPISGHKSVSWYQQVLGQGPQFIFQYYEKEERGRGNFPDRFSARQFPNYSSELNVNALLLGDSALYLCASSVWGKNQPQHFGDGTRLSIL.

The chain has TRBV19 and TRBJ1-5; no definite D call. Trimming took 3 bases from V and 6 from J, leaving 18 bases between them. The V gene's germline CDR1 is LNHDA and CDR2 SQIVND (reference sequence). The CDR3 loop spans 16 amino acids. In DNA form, the CDR3 reads TGTGCCAGTAGTATGGGTAGACTGACTACAGTTCAGCCCCAGCATTTT. Translating it yields CASSMGRLTTVQPQHF.

In its sample, this clonotype was seen a few times. The chain carries TRBV5-6 and TRBJ2-7, with D perhaps matching TRBD1 (6 bases). The germline gives CDR1 SGHDT, CDR2 YYEEEE. The CDR3 sequence is 15 residues long. The V end lost 4 bases, the J end lost 1 base, and 15 bases lay between the germline ends. CDR3 protein: CASSKDRPFSYEQYF. CDR3 in DNA: TGTGCCAGCAGCAAGGACAGACCCTTTTCCTACGAGCAGTACTTC.

The chain carries TRBV4-2 and TRBJ1-6; TRBD1 matches at 7 bases. Germline V lookup: CDR1 LGHNA, CDR2 YNFKEQ. This CDR3 comprises 18 residues. With 0 bases clipped from V and 0 bases from J, the junction kept 5 bases outside the gene matches. CDR3 DNA sequence: TGTGCCAGCAGCCAAGACCAGGGGGTGAGCTCCTATAATTCACCCCTCCACTTT. Translating gives CASSQDQGVSSYNSPLHF.

This clonotype has just one count. This sequence joins TRBV7-9 and TRBJ2-3, with D possibly being TRBD1 (5 bases). The CDR3 runs 14 residues. The germline V gene has CDR1 SEHNR and CDR2 FQNEAQ (reference sequence). V lost 5 bases and J 11 bases, leaving 20 bases between the germline ends. CDR3 region: CASSGDAAQGVQYF. CDR3 coding DNA: TGTGCCAGCAGCGGTGACGCGGCCCAAGGGGTGCAGTATTTT.

This clonotype was found a few times. The CDR3 region has the DNA TGCAGTGCTAGAGATATGAGGGGGATCTATGGCTACACCTTC. Its protein is CSARDMRGIYGYTF. The chain uses TRBV20-1 and TRBJ1-2; TRBD1 might be the D (6 bases). This CDR3 has 14 residues. Trimming removed 0 bases from V and 4 bases from J, with 12 bases in between. CDR1 and CDR2 from the germline V gene are DFQATT and SNEGSKA (reference sequence).

This clonotype was detected ten times or more. J is TRBJ1-5 and V is TRBV3-1; D gene ambiguous. CDR3 size: 13 residues. Germline CDR1 is LGHDT and CDR2 is YNNKEL (reference sequence). Deletions cut 1 base from V and 6 bases from J, with 7 bases between. The DNA of the CDR3 is TGTGCCAGCAGCCAAGGAAGGAGTCAGCCCCAGCATTTT. Translating gives CASSQGRSQPQHF.

V usage is TRBV4-3 and J usage is TRBJ1-1, with a possible D match to TRBD1 (5 bases). CDR1 and CDR2 (germline): LGHNA, YSLEER. The CDR3 has 15 residues. V was shortened by 4 bases and J by 3 bases, with 15 bases between the two germline ends. The DNA for the CDR3 is TGCGCCAGCAGCCTCGCTGGGGGAGGGTACACTGAAGCTTTCTTT. Protein product: CASSLAGGGYTEAFF.

As to this clonotype: One junction end disagrees with the germline gene, perhaps due to a read error. The chain links TRBV29-1 to TRBJ2-1; tentatively, D is TRBD2 (6 bases). The CDR3 runs 15 residues. The V gene's germline CDR1 is SQVTM and CDR2 ANQGSEA. The CDR3 sequence is CSVEARLDYYNEQFF. The DNA of the CDR3 is TGCAGCGTGGAAGCTCGTCTGGACTACTACAATGAGCAGTTCTTC.